The 30 T cell receptor beta chains below were found in one sample sequenced in a study of a mutant IDH1 vaccine in newly diagnosed glioma. Produced via immunoSEQ multiplex PCR; TCRdb's table is partial and in-frame only. The sample records tens of thousands of clones, roughly 78% being singletons. Time point defined: baseline, week 1 (first vaccination visit). Treatment indicated: pre-vaccination baseline after standard-of-care therapy. Specimen: PBMCs, collected from a glioma patient treated with radiotherapy, temozolomide or both. The receptors here all came from a man aged 40-49 years with glioma. Some clones in this sample may be carry-over from other donors' samples.

The chain links TRBV19 to TRBJ2-6; the D is unclear. This CDR3 has 13 amino acids. Germline-derived CDR1 and CDR2 are LNHDA and SQIVND (reference sequence). Deletions cut 3 bases from V and 5 bases from J, with 5 bases between. CDR3 in amino acids: CASSISRANVLTF. The DNA for the CDR3 is TGTGCCAGTAGTATTTCGAGGGCCAACGTCCTGACTTTC.

The J gene is TRBJ1-3, the V gene TRBV25-1; D ambiguous. The CDR3 spans 13 residues. The V gene's germline CDR1 is MGHDK and CDR2 SYGVNS. Deletions cut 9 bases from V and 0 bases from J, with 9 bases between. In DNA form, the CDR3 reads TGTGCCAGTCGGGTCAGCTCTGGAAACACCATATATTTT. It yields the protein CASRVSSGNTIYF.

The chain carries TRBV7-2 and TRBJ1-2; 7 bases are shared with TRBD1. V was clipped by 5 bases and J by 5 bases; unmatched bases: 17. The CDR3 totals 17 residues. Germline values: CDR1 SGHTA, CDR2 FQGNSA. The CDR3 sequence is CASSLSDRRVPLYGYTF. CDR3 in DNA: TGTGCCAGCAGCCTCTCGGACAGGCGGGTCCCCCTTTATGGCTACACCTTC.

The chain employs TRBV4-2 and TRBJ1-2, with a possible D match to TRBD1 (5 bases). CDR3 length: 16 amino acids. Between the trimmed V and J ends, which lost 5 bases and 0 bases, there was a span of 16 bases. CDR1 is LGHNA and CDR2 is YNFKEQ in the germline V gene. The CDR3 protein is CASSSGETDSNYGYTF. As DNA, the CDR3 is TGTGCCAGCAGCTCCGGAGAGACAGATTCTAACTATGGCTACACCTTC.

This clone was detected once. Written as DNA, the CDR3 is TGCGCCAGCAGCCAAGTGGCTAGCGGGGAAGAGACCCAGTACTTC. This sequence encodes CASSQVASGEETQYF. The rearrangement joins TRBV4-1 to TRBJ2-5; TRBD2 matches 9 bases. Germline CDR1 is MGHRA and CDR2 is YSYEKL. There are 15 residues in the CDR3. V lost 1 base and J lost 3; bases outside the gene matches: 3.

About this clone itself: Other nucleotide sequences in the sample specify the same CDR3. The V call is TRBV19, the J call TRBJ1-5; D is uncertain. Per germline, CDR1 LNHDA and CDR2 SQIVND (reference sequence). The V and J ends lost 3 bases and 3 bases respectively, with 9 bases between them. This CDR3 region has 14 residues. The CDR3 reads CASSMVGYNQPQHF. The DNA of the CDR3 is TGTGCCAGTAGTATGGTAGGATACAATCAGCCCCAGCATTTT.

The genes are TRBV6-1 and TRBJ1-1; D is unclear. The CDR3 is 13 amino acids. The germline V gene encodes CDR1 MNHNS and CDR2 SASEGT. Trimming took 8 bases from V and 0 from J, leaving 10 bases between them. The CDR3 loop reads CASAPEVNTEAFF. CDR3 DNA: TGTGCCAGCGCCCCCGAAGTGAACACTGAAGCTTTCTTT.

The V gene is TRBV10-3, the J gene TRBJ1-5; D uncertain. The CDR3 spans 14 residues. Looked up from germline, CDR1 is ENHRY and CDR2 is SYGVKD. Trimming removed 6 bases from V and 0 bases from J, with 9 bases in between. The CDR3 sequence: CAISRSNSNQPQHF. CDR3 coding DNA: TGTGCCATCAGCCGTAGTAATAGCAATCAGCCCCAGCATTTT.

This rearrangement joins TRBV6-5 to TRBJ1-5; the match to TRBD1 covers 7 bases. Trimming cost V 7 bases and J 3 bases; bases outside gene matches: 6. The CDR3 extends over 14 amino acids. The germline V gene encodes CDR1 MNHEY and CDR2 SVGAGI. The CDR3 coding sequence is TGTGCCAGCAACAGGGGTGGATTCAATCAGCCCCAGCATTTT. Translation: CASNRGGFNQPQHF.

The chain has TRBV6-1 and TRBJ1-4; D unclear. Germline CDR1 and CDR2: MNHNS and SASEGT. This CDR3 spans 16 amino acids. The V end was cut by 1 base, the J end by 2 bases, with 11 bases between. CDR3 residues: CASSEVPGRTNEKLFF. The CDR3 nucleotides are TGTGCCAGCAGTGAAGTGCCGGGGAGGACTAATGAAAAACTGTTTTTT.

The chain links TRBV12-5 to TRBJ1-1; D gene unclear. Deletions cut 6 bases from V and 1 base from J, with 15 bases between. The CDR3 length is 15 residues. Germline CDR1 reads LGHNT; CDR2 reads FRNRAP. The CDR3 coding sequence is TGTGCTAGTGGGCCCCCCAACAGTCCGAACACTGAAGCTTTCTTT. The encoded protein is CASGPPNSPNTEAFF.

The chain links TRBV10-3 to TRBJ1-3; D unresolved. The V gene lost 10 bases and the J gene lost 2 bases, with 9 bases spanning the gap. The CDR3 runs 12 residues. Per germline, CDR1 ENHRY and CDR2 SYGVKD. The CDR3 nucleotides read TGTGCCACCGGGAACACTGGAAACACCATATATTTT. Translation: CATGNTGNTIYF.

The rearrangement joins TRBV5-5 to TRBJ1-2; D remains ambiguous. V lost 0 bases and J 3 bases, leaving 9 bases between the germline ends. The CDR3 has 14 amino acids. The V gene's germline CDR1 is SGHKS and CDR2 YYEKEE (reference sequence). In DNA form, the CDR3 reads TGTGCCAGCAGCTTGGTGCAGAACCACTATGGCTACACCTTC. It is translated as CASSLVQNHYGYTF.

The V gene is TRBV29-1, the J gene TRBJ1-1; D is perhaps TRBD1 (5 bases). CDR1 and CDR2 from the germline V gene are SQVTM and ANQGSEA. V was shortened by 6 bases and J by 1 base, with 15 bases between the two germline ends. The CDR3 extends over 14 amino acids. The CDR3 sequence: CSVGVWGANTEAFF. The CDR3, as DNA: TGCAGCGTGGGGGTTTGGGGCGCGAACACTGAAGCTTTCTTT.

Details on this clone: The junction differs from germline at one of its ends, possibly a read error. The chain carries TRBV10-3 and TRBJ1-3; D is perhaps TRBD1 (6 bases). The CDR3 runs to 14 residues. Looked up from germline, CDR1 is ENHRY and CDR2 is SYGVKD. The CDR3 coding sequence is TGTGCTATCAGTGATGGGGGGCCTGGAAACACCATATATTTT. It codes for CAISDGGPGNTIYF.

The V call is TRBV30, the J call TRBJ2-3, with D possibly matching TRBD2 (6 bases). This CDR3 contains 14 residues. Trimming pared 5 bases from V and 6 bases from J, leaving 18 bases between. Per germline, CDR1 GTSNPN and CDR2 SVGIG (reference sequence). The CDR3 DNA sequence: TGTGCCTGGCAACCGGGGGTCGCTGTCGATACGCAGTATTTT. This codes for CAWQPGVAVDTQYF. The full variable domain, its missing parts supplied by reference TRBV30 and TRBJ2-3, is SQTIHQWPATLVQPVGSPLSLECTVEGTSNPNLYWYRQAAGRGLQLLFYSVGIGQISSEVPQNLSASRPQDRQFILSSKKLLLSDSGFYLCAWQPGVAVDTQYFGPGTRLTVL.

The rearrangement joins TRBV5-1 to TRBJ2-1; TRBD1 agrees at 11 bases. Germline CDR1 SGHRS, CDR2 YFSETQ. V lost 0 bases, J lost 3 bases, and 2 bases stayed unmatched. This CDR3 is 16 amino acids long. The CDR3 DNA follows: TGCGCCAGCAGCTTGGTCGGGACAGGGGGCTACAATGAGCAGTTCTTC. It encodes CASSLVGTGGYNEQFF.

The chain recombines TRBV6-6 with TRBJ2-1; D is unclear. The germline V gene encodes CDR1 MNHNY and CDR2 SVGAGI (reference sequence). V lost 7 bases to trimming and J lost 14 bases, with 18 bases between them. This CDR3 is built from 12 residues. DNA of the CDR3: TGTGCCAGCACCGATCGACTGGGGTGGGAGTTCTTC. Translating it yields CASTDRLGWEFF.

This sequence joins TRBV6-1 and TRBJ1-2; D unresolved. The CDR3 has 11 residues. Germline CDR1 and CDR2: MNHNS and SASEGT. The V gene lost 4 bases and the J gene lost 5 bases, with 5 bases spanning the gap. Written as DNA, the CDR3 is TGTGCCAGCAGTGGGCCTTATGGCTACACCTTC. Encoded protein: CASSGPYGYTF.

The chain employs TRBV2 and TRBJ2-7, with 8 bases fitting TRBD2. This CDR3 has 14 residues. After removal of 3 bases from V and 2 bases from J, the junction contained 3 bases not matched to a gene. Germline CDR1 is SNHLY and CDR2 is FYNNEI. The CDR3 DNA sequence: TGTGCCAGCAGTGAGCGGGGGGCCGCCTACGAGCAGTACTTC. The encoded protein is CASSERGAAYEQYF.

The V gene is TRBV10-3, the J gene TRBJ1-1, with TRBD1 matching 10 bases. Germline CDR1 is ENHRY and CDR2 is SYGVKD. J lost 10 bases, V lost 7 bases, and 9 bases had no gene match. This CDR3 contains 13 residues. CDR3 DNA sequence: TGTGCCATCACTAACCGGGACAGGGGTGCAGCTTTCTTT. This codes for CAITNRDRGAAFF.

There are a few counts of this clone. The rearrangement uses TRBV9 and TRBJ1-1; the D is unclear. Germline CDR1 reads SGDLS; CDR2 reads YYNGEE. The CDR3 has 13 amino acids. The V end lost 3 bases, the J end lost 4 bases, and 10 bases lay between the germline ends. The CDR3: CASSAGRATEAFF. The CDR3 bases are TGTGCCAGCAGCGCGGGCCGGGCCACTGAAGCTTTCTTT. Full variable domain (outside the CDR3, taken from reference TRBV9 and TRBJ1-1): DSGVTQTPKHLITATGQRVTLRCSPRSGDLSVYWYQQSLDQGLQFLIQYYNGEERAKGNILERFSAQQFPDLHSELNLSSLELGDSALYFCASSAGRATEAFFGQGTRLTVV.

This clone was detected a few times. This rearrangement joins TRBV7-2 to TRBJ2-1; 9 bases are shared with TRBD2. V shed 7 bases and J 2 bases; nucleotides not matched to a gene: 6. This CDR3 has 15 residues. Germline V gives CDR1 SGHTA, CDR2 FQGNSA. The CDR3 is CASKVGGGAYNEQFF. The DNA of the CDR3 is TGTGCCAGCAAGGTGGGCGGGGGGGCCTACAATGAGCAGTTCTTC.

The V and J genes are TRBV5-1 and TRBJ2-3; TRBD2 agrees at 13 bases. V was clipped by 4 bases and J by 2 bases; unmatched bases: 7. Germline values: CDR1 SGHRS, CDR2 YFSETQ. The CDR3 loop spans 17 amino acids. The CDR3 reads CASSGRTSGGFTDTQYF. CDR3 nucleotides: TGCGCCAGCAGCGGGAGGACTAGCGGGGGTTTCACAGATACGCAGTATTTT.

The CDR3 sequence: CASSGPGLYTGELFF. The CDR3 nucleotides are TGTGCCAGCAGCGGTCCTGGGCTATACACCGGGGAGCTGTTTTTT. The rearrangement links TRBV9 to TRBJ2-2; D is uncertain. Per the germline V gene, CDR1 is SGDLS and CDR2 is YYNGEE. The germline V and J ends were trimmed by 3 bases and 3 bases, with 12 bases remaining between them. CDR3 length equals 15 residues.

The rearrangement links TRBV5-1 to TRBJ2-3; TRBD1 might be the D (5 bases). V lost 1 base to trimming and J lost 0 bases, with 9 bases between them. The CDR3 sequence is 15 residues long. Germline V gives CDR1 SGHRS, CDR2 YFSETQ. DNA for the CDR3: TGCGCCAGCAGCTTGCGGACATTTAGCACAGATACGCAGTATTTT. It specifies CASSLRTFSTDTQYF.

This chain connects TRBV29-1 to TRBJ2-3; 9 nucleotides align to TRBD1. Trimming took 1 base from V and 3 from J; bases not matched to a gene: 8. Germline V lookup: CDR1 SQVTM, CDR2 ANQGSEA. This CDR3 has 16 amino acids. This CDR3 reads CSVEGPGTGSTDTQYF. The CDR3 DNA reads TGCAGCGTTGAAGGTCCCGGGACAGGGTCTACAGATACGCAGTATTTT.

The chain links TRBV5-5 to TRBJ2-5; D gene unclear. V was cut by 0 bases and J by 3 bases, with 6 bases left in between. There are 13 residues in the CDR3. Per the germline V gene, CDR1 is SGHKS and CDR2 is YYEKEE (reference sequence). CDR3 coding DNA: TGTGCCAGCAGCTTGGGTTCTGAAGAGACCCAGTACTTC. Translating gives CASSLGSEETQYF. Full variable domain (remainder filled in from reference TRBV5-5 and TRBJ2-5): DAGVTQSPTHLIKTRGQQVTLRCSPISGHKSVSWYQQVLGQGPQFIFQYYEKEERGRGNFPDRFSARQFPNYSSELNVNALLLGDSALYLCASSLGSEETQYFGPGTRLLVL.

This clone appeared a single time. This chain links TRBV6-5 with TRBJ2-5, with D perhaps TRBD2 (6 bases). CDR3 size: 14 residues. The V gene lost 11 bases and the J gene lost 5 bases, with 21 bases spanning the gap. Germline CDR1 and CDR2: MNHEY and SVGAGI. The CDR3, as DNA: TGTGCCGTCGGGGGTGGGGTTCAGTTTGAGACCCAGTACTTC. Its protein product is CAVGGGVQFETQYF.

This chain links TRBV7-8 with TRBJ1-1; 10 positions agree with TRBD1. Trimming took 1 base from V and 5 from J; bases not matched to a gene: 4. The CDR3 sequence is 15 residues long. CDR1 SGHVS and CDR2 FQNEAQ come from the germline V gene. DNA for the CDR3: TGTGCCAGCAGCTTAGTCGGGGACAGGGGAACTGAAGCTTTCTTT. Its translation is CASSLVGDRGTEAFF.